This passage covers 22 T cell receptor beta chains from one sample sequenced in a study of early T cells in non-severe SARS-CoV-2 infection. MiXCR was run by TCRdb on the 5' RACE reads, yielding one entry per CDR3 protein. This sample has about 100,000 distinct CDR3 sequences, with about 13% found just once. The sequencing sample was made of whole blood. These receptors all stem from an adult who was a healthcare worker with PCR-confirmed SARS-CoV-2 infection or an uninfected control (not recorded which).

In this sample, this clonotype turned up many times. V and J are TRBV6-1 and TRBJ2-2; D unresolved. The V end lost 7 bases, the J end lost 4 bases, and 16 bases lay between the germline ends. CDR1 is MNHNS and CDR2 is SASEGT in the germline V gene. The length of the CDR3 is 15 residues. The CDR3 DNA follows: TGTGCCAGCAAGGTTTCCCAAGGCTTCACCGGGGAGCTGTTTTTT. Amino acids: CASKVSQGFTGELFF.

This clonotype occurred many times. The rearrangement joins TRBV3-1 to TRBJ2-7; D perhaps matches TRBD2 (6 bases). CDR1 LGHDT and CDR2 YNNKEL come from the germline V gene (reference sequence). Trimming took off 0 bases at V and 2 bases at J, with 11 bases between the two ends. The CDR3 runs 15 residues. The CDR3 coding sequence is TGTGCCAGCAGCCAAGATATACTAGCCGCCTACGAGCAGTACTTC. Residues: CASSQDILAAYEQYF.

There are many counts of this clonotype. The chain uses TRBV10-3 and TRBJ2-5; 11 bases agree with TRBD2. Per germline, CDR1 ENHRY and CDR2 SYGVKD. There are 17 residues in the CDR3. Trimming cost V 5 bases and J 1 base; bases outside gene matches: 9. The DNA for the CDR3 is TGTGCCATCAGTAGACTAGCGGGGCGATCCCTCCAAGAGACCCAGTACTTC. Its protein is CAISRLAGRSLQETQYF.

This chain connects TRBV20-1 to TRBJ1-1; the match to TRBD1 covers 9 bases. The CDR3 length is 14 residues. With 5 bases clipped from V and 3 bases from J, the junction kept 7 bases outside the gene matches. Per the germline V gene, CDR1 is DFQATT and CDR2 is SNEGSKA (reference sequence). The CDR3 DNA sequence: TGCAGTGCTTCATACAGGGGGCCCCACACTGAAGCTTTCTTT. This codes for CSASYRGPHTEAFF.

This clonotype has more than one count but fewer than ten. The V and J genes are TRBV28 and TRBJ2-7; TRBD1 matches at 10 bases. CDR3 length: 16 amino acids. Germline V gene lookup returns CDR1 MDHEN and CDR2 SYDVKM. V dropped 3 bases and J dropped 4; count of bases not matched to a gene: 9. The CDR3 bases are TGTGCCAGCAGTTTTGGACCGGGACAGGGGATTTACGAGCAGTACTTC. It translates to CASSFGPGQGIYEQYF.

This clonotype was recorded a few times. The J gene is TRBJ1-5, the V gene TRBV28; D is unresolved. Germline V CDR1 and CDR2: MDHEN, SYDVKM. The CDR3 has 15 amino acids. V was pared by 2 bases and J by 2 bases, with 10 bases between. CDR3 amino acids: CASSLGGIRNQPQHF. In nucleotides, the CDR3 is TGTGCCAGCAGTTTAGGAGGGATTCGCAATCAGCCCCAGCATTTT.

CDR3 protein: CASSSMGGGYTF. The CDR3 DNA reads TGTGCCAGCAGTTCCATGGGGGGTGGCTACACCTTC. The genes are TRBV28 and TRBJ1-2, with D maybe TRBD1 (5 bases). This CDR3 has 12 residues. V was cut by 4 bases and J by 7 bases, with 10 bases left in between. CDR1 and CDR2 from the germline V gene are MDHEN and SYDVKM.

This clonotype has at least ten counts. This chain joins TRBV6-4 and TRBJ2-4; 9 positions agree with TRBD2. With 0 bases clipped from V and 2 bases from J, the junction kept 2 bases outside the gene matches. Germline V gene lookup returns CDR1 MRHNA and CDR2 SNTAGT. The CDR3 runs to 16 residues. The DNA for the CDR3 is TGTGCCAGCAGTGACTCAGCGGGAGGCTCCAAAAACATTCAGTACTTC. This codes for CASSDSAGGSKNIQYF.

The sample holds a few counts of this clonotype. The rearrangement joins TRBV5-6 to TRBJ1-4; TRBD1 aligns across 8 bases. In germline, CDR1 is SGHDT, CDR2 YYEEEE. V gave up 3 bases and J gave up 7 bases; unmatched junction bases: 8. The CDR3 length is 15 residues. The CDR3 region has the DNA TGTGCCAGCAGCTCCACAGGGGGGAGGAGTGAAAAACTGTTTTTT. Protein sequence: CASSSTGGRSEKLFF.

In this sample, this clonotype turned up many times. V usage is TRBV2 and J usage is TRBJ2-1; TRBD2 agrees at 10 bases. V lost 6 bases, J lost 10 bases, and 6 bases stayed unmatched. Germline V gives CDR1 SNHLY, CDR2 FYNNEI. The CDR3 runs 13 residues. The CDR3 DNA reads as TGTGCCAGCAGCGCCCAGACTAGCGGGGAGCAGTTCTTC. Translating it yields CASSAQTSGEQFF.

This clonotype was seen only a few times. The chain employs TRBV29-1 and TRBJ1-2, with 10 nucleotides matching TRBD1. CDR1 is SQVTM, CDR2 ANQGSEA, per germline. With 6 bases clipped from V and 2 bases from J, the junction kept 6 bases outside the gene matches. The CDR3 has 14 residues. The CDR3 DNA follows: TGCAGCGTCAGCGGGGACAGGGGAAACTATGGCTACACCTTC. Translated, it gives CSVSGDRGNYGYTF.

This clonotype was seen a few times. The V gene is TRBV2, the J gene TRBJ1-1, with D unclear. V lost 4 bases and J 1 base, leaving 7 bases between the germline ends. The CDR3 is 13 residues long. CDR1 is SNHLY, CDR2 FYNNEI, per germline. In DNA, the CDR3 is TGTGCCAGCAGTGCCCAAGGGAACACTGAAGCTTTCTTT. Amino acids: CASSAQGNTEAFF.

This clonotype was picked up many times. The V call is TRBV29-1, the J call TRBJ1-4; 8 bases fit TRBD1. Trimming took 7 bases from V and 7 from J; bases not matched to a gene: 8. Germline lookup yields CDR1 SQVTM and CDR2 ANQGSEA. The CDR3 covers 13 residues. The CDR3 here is CSAQGAPGEKLFF. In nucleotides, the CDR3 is TGCAGCGCGCAGGGGGCGCCGGGTGAAAAACTGTTTTTT.

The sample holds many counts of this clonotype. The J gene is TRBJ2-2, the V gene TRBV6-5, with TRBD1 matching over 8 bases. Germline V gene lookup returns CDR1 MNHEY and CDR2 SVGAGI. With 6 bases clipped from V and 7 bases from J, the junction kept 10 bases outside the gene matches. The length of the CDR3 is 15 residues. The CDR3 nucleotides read TGTGCCAGCAGGACGGCAGGGGGCTCGGGCGGGGAGCTGTTTTTT. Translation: CASRTAGGSGGELFF.

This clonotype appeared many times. The CDR3 loop reads CASGNTGTGIQGYTF. Here the CDR3 DNA reads TGTGCCAGCGGAAATACCGGGACAGGGATACAAGGCTACACCTTC. The chain carries TRBV19 and TRBJ1-2; 9 positions agree with TRBD1. This CDR3 contains 15 residues. V lost 9 bases, J lost 8 bases, and 16 bases stayed unmatched. The germline V gene encodes CDR1 LNHDA and CDR2 SQIVND (reference sequence).

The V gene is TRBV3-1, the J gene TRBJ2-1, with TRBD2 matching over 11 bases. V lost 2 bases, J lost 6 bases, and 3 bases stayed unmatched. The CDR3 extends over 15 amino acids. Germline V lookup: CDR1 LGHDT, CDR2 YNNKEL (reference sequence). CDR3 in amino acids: CASSQRTSGPNEQFF. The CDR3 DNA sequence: TGTGCCAGCAGCCAAAGGACTAGCGGGCCCAATGAGCAGTTCTTC.

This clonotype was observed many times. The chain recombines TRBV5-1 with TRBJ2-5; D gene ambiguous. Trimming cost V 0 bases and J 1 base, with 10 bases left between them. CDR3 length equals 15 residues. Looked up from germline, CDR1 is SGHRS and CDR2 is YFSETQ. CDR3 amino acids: CASSLGGHPQETQYF. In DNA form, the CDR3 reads TGCGCCAGCAGCTTGGGAGGCCACCCCCAAGAGACCCAGTACTTC.

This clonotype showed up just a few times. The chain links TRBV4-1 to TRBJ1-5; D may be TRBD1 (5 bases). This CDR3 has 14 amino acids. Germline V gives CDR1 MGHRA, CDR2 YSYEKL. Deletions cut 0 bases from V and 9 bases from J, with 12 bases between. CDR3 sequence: CASSQELRGAPQHF. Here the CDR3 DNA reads TGCGCCAGCAGCCAAGAGTTACGGGGCGCGCCCCAGCATTTT.

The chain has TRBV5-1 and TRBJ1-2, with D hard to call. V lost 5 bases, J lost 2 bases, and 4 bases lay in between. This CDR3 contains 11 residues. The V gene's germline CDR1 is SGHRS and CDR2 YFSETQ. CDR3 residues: CASRRNYGYTF. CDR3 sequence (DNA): TGCGCCAGCAGACGGAACTATGGCTACACCTTC.

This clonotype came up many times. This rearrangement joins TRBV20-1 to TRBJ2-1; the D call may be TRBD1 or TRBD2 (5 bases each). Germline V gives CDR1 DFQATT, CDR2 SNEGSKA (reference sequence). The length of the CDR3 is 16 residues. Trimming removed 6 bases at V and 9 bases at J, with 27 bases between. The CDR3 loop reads CSAYKPQAWGLGEQFF. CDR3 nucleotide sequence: TGCAGTGCCTACAAACCACAGGCATGGGGGTTAGGTGAGCAGTTCTTC.

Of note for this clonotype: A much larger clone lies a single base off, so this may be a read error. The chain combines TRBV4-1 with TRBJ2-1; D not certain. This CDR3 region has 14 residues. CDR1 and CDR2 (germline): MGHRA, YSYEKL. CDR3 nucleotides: TGCGCCAGCAGCCAGTCTATCCAACTTTCTGAGCAGCTCTTC. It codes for CASSQSIQLSEQLF.

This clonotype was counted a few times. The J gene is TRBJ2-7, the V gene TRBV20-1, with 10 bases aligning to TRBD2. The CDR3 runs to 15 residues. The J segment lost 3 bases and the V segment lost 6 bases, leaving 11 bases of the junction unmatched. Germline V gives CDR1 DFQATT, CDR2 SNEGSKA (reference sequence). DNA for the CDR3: TGCAGTGCCATGGTAGCGGGGGGACCTAACTACGAGCAGTACTTC. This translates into CSAMVAGGPNYEQYF.